One and the same sample provided the 9 T cell receptor beta chains below, sequenced in a study of blood T cells in healthy people across ages. Then a second PCR, running roughly 7 to 11 cycles, was carried out with a sample-barcoded 5' primer and a J-beta primer mix. One entry per CDR3 protein results from TCRdb running MiXCR on the 5' RACE reads. The sample lists around 990,000 distinct CDR3 sequences, 35% to 45% occurring once. The sequenced sample consisted of blood. The receptors derive from a man between 18 and 29 years old in good health.

V usage is TRBV6-5 and J usage is TRBJ2-1, with 7 nucleotides matching TRBD1. Per the germline V gene, CDR1 is MNHEY and CDR2 is SVGAGI. V shed 5 bases and J 7 bases; nucleotides not matched to a gene: 11. The CDR3 loop spans 15 amino acids. CDR3 sequence reads: CASSQPTGKGNEQFF. CDR3 bases: TGTGCCAGCAGTCAACCGACAGGGAAGGGAAATGAGCAGTTCTTC.

This chain joins TRBV12-3 or TRBV12-4 and TRBJ1-5; D gene ambiguous. V was shortened by 4 bases and J by 5 bases, with 12 bases between the two germline ends. This CDR3 region has 14 residues. The CDR3 coding sequence is TGTGCCAGCAGTTCCCCCCCCCTGTATCAGCCCCAGCATTTT. It translates to CASSSPPLYQPQHF.

The chain uses TRBV28 and TRBJ1-4; TRBD1 matches at 10 bases. Per germline, CDR1 MDHEN and CDR2 SYDVKM. The CDR3 loop spans 14 amino acids. The ends lost 6 bases at V and 8 bases at J; junction bases unmatched: 6. CDR3 nucleotide sequence: TGTGCCAGCAGGTCGACAGGGGGCGAGGAAAAACTGTTTTTT. Translation: CASRSTGGEEKLFF.

This clonotype turned up a few times. The V call is TRBV7-2, the J call TRBJ1-6; D call uncertain. The CDR3 totals 17 residues. V was clipped by 2 bases and J by 8 bases, with 19 bases between them. Germline V gives CDR1 SGHTA, CDR2 FQGNSA. CDR3: CASSLQARVEGYSPLHF. The CDR3 coding sequence is TGTGCCAGCAGCTTACAGGCTAGGGTTGAGGGATATTCACCCCTCCACTTT.

This rearrangement joins TRBV29-1 to TRBJ2-2; D is undetermined. Germline CDR1 SQVTM, CDR2 ANQGSEA. Trimming took 0 bases from V and 5 from J, leaving 13 bases between them. CDR3 length equals 15 residues. The CDR3 nucleotides are TGCAGCGTTGAAGATTCGAGCGCGGCAACCGGGGAGCTGTTTTTT. As protein: CSVEDSSAATGELFF.

This clonotype has a handful of counts. The chain joins TRBV7-2 to TRBJ1-3; D is unresolved. Between the trimmed V and J ends, which lost 4 bases and 1 base, there was a span of 5 bases. This CDR3 is built from 13 residues. Germline V gene data show CDR1 as SGHTA and CDR2 as FQGNSA. CDR3 DNA sequence: TGTGCCAGCAGCTGTGGTTCTGGAAACACCATATATTTT. It is translated as CASSCGSGNTIYF.

Only a few counts were recorded for this clonotype. The chain uses TRBV6-5 and TRBJ2-2; 11 bases match TRBD1. With V trimmed by 2 bases and J by 4 bases, 9 bases remained unmatched. CDR1 is MNHEY, CDR2 SVGAGI, per germline. This CDR3 has 18 residues. The CDR3 sequence: CASSYHLGQGARTGELFF. CDR3 nucleotide sequence: TGTGCCAGCAGTTACCACCTCGGACAGGGGGCTCGCACCGGGGAGCTGTTTTTT.

This clonotype was seen repeatedly, ten times or more. The chain carries TRBV12-3 or TRBV12-4 and TRBJ1-1; D is uncertain. There are 12 residues in the CDR3. V dropped 6 bases and J dropped 0 bases, with 5 bases sitting between them. In DNA form, the CDR3 reads TGTGCCAGCAGCAACTTGAACACTGAAGCTTTCTTT. Encoded protein: CASSNLNTEAFF.

This clonotype occurred a few times. The chain uses TRBV20-1 and TRBJ2-3; TRBD1 is a possible D gene (6 bases). V was shortened by 3 bases and J by 4 bases, with 17 bases between the two germline ends. Germline values: CDR1 DFQATT, CDR2 SNEGSKA (reference sequence). The CDR3 length is 15 residues. The CDR3 reads CSARGAGFEADTQYF. Here the CDR3 DNA reads TGCAGTGCTAGGGGGGCAGGGTTTGAGGCAGATACGCAGTATTTT.